This TCR beta chain is drawn from a study of blood T cell repertoires in COVID-19. V was pared by 4 bases and J by 1 base, with 7 bases between. This CDR3 is 13 amino acids long. In germline, CDR1 is MGHDK, CDR2 SYGVNS. TCRdb's table, derived via immunoSEQ multiplex PCR, lists solely in-frame clones and lacks some. The table shows around 200,000 clones, with roughly 90% occurring only once. This rearrangement joins TRBV25-1 to TRBJ1-1, with D hard to call. The TCR comes from a woman between 45 and 65 years old with acute or convalescent COVID-19. What was sequenced was peripheral blood. The DNA of the CDR3 is TGTGCCAGCAGTGGATTGGCGAACACTGAAGCTTTCTTT. Protein product: CASSGLANTEAFF.